This entry lists 25 T cell receptor beta chains sequenced from one sample in a study of shared clonotypes between healthy human individuals. Clones were read by immunoSEQ multiplex PCR, and TCRdb kept only the in-frame ones, dropping some. The data contain 850,000 to 1,100,000 clones, approximately 77% of them seen just once; the ten biggest clones take up approximately 0.9%. The sequenced sample was memory CD4+ T cells from PBMCs. The subset was: CD45RA-negative fraction. The receptor source for this set is a man between 18 and 29 years old in good health. Some clones in this sample may be carry-over from other donors' samples.

This chain uses TRBV15 with TRBJ2-1; 9 nucleotides align to TRBD2. V lost 3 bases, J lost 3 bases, and 9 bases stayed unmatched. Per germline, CDR1 LNHNV and CDR2 YYDKDF (reference sequence). CDR3 size: 17 residues. Written as DNA, the CDR3 is TGTGCCACCAGCAGGACTGGCGGACTAGCGCTCTACAATGAGCAGTTCTTC. Translating it yields CATSRTGGLALYNEQFF.

This chain connects TRBV19 to TRBJ2-7, with D unresolved. Trimming left V 5 bases short and J 0 bases short, with 14 bases between. Looked up from germline, CDR1 is LNHDA and CDR2 is SQIVND (reference sequence). The CDR3 runs to 15 residues. CDR3 DNA: TGTGCCAGTAGTCCCCGGACCCCAACCTCCTACGAGCAGTACTTC. Its translation is CASSPRTPTSYEQYF.

The rearrangement uses TRBV7-2 and TRBJ1-2; no clear D gene. V was cut by 8 bases and J by 4 bases, with 14 bases left in between. The CDR3 loop spans 13 amino acids. Germline CDR1 and CDR2: SGHTA and FQGNSA. Here the CDR3 DNA reads TGTGCCAGCTCCCTGGCCCATTTCTATGGCTACACCTTC. It translates to CASSLAHFYGYTF.

This clone occurred a few times. This chain links TRBV5-1 with TRBJ2-5; D may be TRBD2 (5 bases). The CDR3 is 14 residues long. Trimming cost V 1 base and J 5 bases, with 12 bases left between them. Germline V gene lookup returns CDR1 SGHRS and CDR2 YFSETQ. The CDR3 region has the DNA TGCGCCAGCAGCTTGTATGGCACGGGGGAGACCCAGTACTTC. This encodes CASSLYGTGETQYF.

The chain recombines TRBV6-1 with TRBJ2-7; tentative D call: TRBD1 (5 bases). The CDR3 is made up of 13 amino acids. From germline, CDR1 is MNHNS and CDR2 SASEGT. V gave up 2 bases and J gave up 3 bases, with 8 bases separating them. The CDR3 region has the DNA TGTGCCAGCAGTGAAACGCAGGGCTACGAGCAGTACTTC. It specifies CASSETQGYEQYF.

The chain employs TRBV28 and TRBJ2-1; 15 bases fit TRBD2. Losses at the gene ends were 3 bases for V and 7 bases for J; bases not matched to a gene: 4. The CDR3 length is 16 residues. The germline CDR1 and CDR2 sequences are MDHEN and SYDVKM. CDR3 residues: CASSFGLAGGPNEQFF. CDR3 coding DNA: TGTGCCAGCAGTTTTGGACTAGCGGGAGGGCCGAATGAGCAGTTCTTC.

V gene TRBV5-4 combines with J gene TRBJ1-2; D may be TRBD1 (5 bases). The CDR3 length is 14 residues. V dropped 1 base and J dropped 8 bases, with 15 bases sitting between them. Germline V gene lookup returns CDR1 SGHNT and CDR2 YYREEE (reference sequence). CDR3: CASSLNRGPRGYTF. The DNA for the CDR3 is TGTGCCAGCAGCTTGAATAGGGGTCCGAGGGGCTACACCTTC. The variable domain in full, with the rest retrieved from reference TRBV5-4 and TRBJ1-2, is ETGVTQSPTHLIKTRGQQVTLRCSSQSGHNTVSWYQQALGQGPQFIFQYYREEENGRGNFPPRFSGLQFPNYSSELNVNALELDDSALYLCASSLNRGPRGYTFGSGTRLTVV.

The gene calls are TRBV30 and TRBJ2-3; the match to TRBD1 covers 7 bases. The CDR3 sequence is 13 residues long. Germline assignment: CDR1 GTSNPN and CDR2 SVGIG (reference sequence). J lost 4 bases, V lost 2 bases, and 3 bases had no gene match. The CDR3 region is CAWSTTGPDTQYF. The CDR3 DNA is TGTGCCTGGAGTACGACAGGGCCAGATACGCAGTATTTT.

The rearrangement uses TRBV2 and TRBJ1-1; D is unclear. The V end lost 0 bases, the J end lost 8 bases, and 7 bases lay between the germline ends. The CDR3 runs to 12 residues. CDR1 is SNHLY, CDR2 FYNNEI, per germline. CDR3 protein: CASSEAGGEAFF. In nucleotides, the CDR3 is TGTGCCAGCAGTGAAGCGGGAGGGGAAGCTTTCTTT. The whole variable domain, filled in from reference TRBV2 and TRBJ1-1, reads EPEVTQTPSHQVTQMGQEVILRCVPISNHLYFYWYRQILGQKVEFLVSFYNNEISEKSEIFDDQFSVERPDGSNFTLKIRSTKLEDSAMYFCASSEAGGEAFFGQGTRLTVV.

The chain employs TRBV18 and TRBJ1-1; D not certain. The CDR3 has 15 amino acids. CDR1 is KGHSH, CDR2 LQKENI, per germline. The V gene lost 4 bases and the J gene lost 1 base, with 13 bases spanning the gap. This CDR3 reads CASSRGGVGNTEAFF. The DNA for the CDR3 is TGTGCCAGCTCACGGGGAGGAGTGGGGAACACTGAAGCTTTCTTT.

CDR3 region: CASSLVFSSYNEQFF. In DNA, the CDR3 is TGTGCCAGCAGCTTGGTCTTTAGCTCCTACAATGAGCAGTTCTTC. V and J are TRBV5-4 and TRBJ2-1; D uncertain. This CDR3 has 15 amino acids. Germline lookup yields CDR1 SGHNT and CDR2 YYREEE (reference sequence). V gave up 0 bases and J gave up 0 bases, with 7 bases separating them.

The chain is built from TRBV7-2 and TRBJ2-2; the match to TRBD1 covers 8 bases. Germline lookup yields CDR1 SGHTA and CDR2 FQGNSA. The CDR3 contains 14 residues. The V segment lost 5 bases and the J segment 6 bases; nucleotides outside the gene matches: 5. The CDR3 sequence: CASSPGGWSGELFF. In DNA, the CDR3 is TGTGCCAGCAGCCCAGGGGGCTGGTCCGGGGAGCTGTTTTTT.

Only one count was recorded for this clone. The chain links TRBV7-9 to TRBJ2-2; possibly TRBD1 for D (5 bases). V shed 3 bases and J shed 3 bases, with 11 bases lying between them. Germline V gene data show CDR1 as SEHNR and CDR2 as FQNEAQ (reference sequence). CDR3 size: 15 residues. The CDR3 DNA is TGTGCCAGCAGCTTTTGGGGCGCGGACACCGGGGAGCTGTTTTTT. Translating it yields CASSFWGADTGELFF.

This rearrangement joins TRBV19 to TRBJ2-7, with 9 nucleotides matching TRBD1. CDR1 and CDR2 from the germline V gene are LNHDA and SQIVND (reference sequence). The junction had 7 bases not matched to a gene; V was cut back by 7 bases and J by 0 bases. The CDR3 is 15 residues long. The CDR3 sequence is CASTPGTGNSYEQYF. The CDR3 DNA reads as TGTGCCAGTACCCCTGGGACAGGGAACTCCTACGAGCAGTACTTC. The full variable domain, in which reference TRBV19 and TRBJ2-7 provide the parts outside the CDR3, is DGGITQSPKYLFRKEGQNVTLSCEQNLNHDAMYWYRQDPGQGLRLIYYSQIVNDFQKGDIAEGYSVSREKKESFPLTVTSAQKNPTAFYLCASTPGTGNSYEQYFGPGTRLTVT.

The chain employs TRBV19 and TRBJ1-5; D is perhaps TRBD1 (6 bases). The CDR3 runs 13 residues. Germline assignment: CDR1 LNHDA and CDR2 SQIVND (reference sequence). V lost 9 bases, J lost 7 bases, and 16 bases lay in between. This CDR3 reads CASQDSRRQPQHF. The CDR3, as DNA: TGTGCCAGCCAGGACAGCCGGAGGCAGCCCCAGCATTTT.

Only one count was recorded for this clone. The chain carries TRBV28 and TRBJ2-7; 7 nucleotides line up with TRBD1. V was clipped by 6 bases and J by 0 bases; unmatched bases: 11. Germline-derived CDR1 and CDR2 are MDHEN and SYDVKM. The CDR3 runs 16 residues. The CDR3 DNA sequence: TGTGCCAGCAGCCCACAACCGGGACAGTTCTCCTACGAGCAGTACTTC. This sequence encodes CASSPQPGQFSYEQYF.

Here the CDR3 DNA reads TGTGCCTGGAGCCGTCAGATTTTTTCCACCGGGGAGCTGTTTTTT. Translation: CAWSRQIFSTGELFF. V gene TRBV30 combines with J gene TRBJ2-2; D call uncertain. V lost 3 bases to trimming and J lost 4 bases, with 15 bases between them. Per the germline V gene, CDR1 is GTSNPN and CDR2 is SVGIG (reference sequence). This CDR3 is 15 amino acids long. Using reference TRBV30 and TRBJ2-2 for the parts outside the CDR3, the full variable domain is SQTIHQWPATLVQPVGSPLSLECTVEGTSNPNLYWYRQAAGRGLQLLFYSVGIGQISSEVPQNLSASRPQDRQFILSSKKLLLSDSGFYLCAWSRQIFSTGELFFGEGSRLTVL.

The rearrangement joins TRBV9 to TRBJ2-7, with D perhaps TRBD1 or TRBD2 (5 bases each). Trimming left V 1 base short and J 4 bases short, with 15 bases between. In germline, CDR1 is SGDLS, CDR2 YYNGEE. The CDR3 covers 15 residues. The CDR3 loop is CASSVKPGTLYEQYF. CDR3 nucleotides: TGTGCCAGCAGCGTAAAACCAGGGACGCTGTACGAGCAGTACTTC.

To note about this clone: One end of the junction does not line up with germline, which may come from a read error. The V call is TRBV19, the J call TRBJ1-1, with a weak D call TRBD1 (6 bases). Germline V gene data show CDR1 as LNHDA and CDR2 as SQIVND (reference sequence). This CDR3 contains 14 residues. CDR3 loop: CASSTQQGTAEDFF. CDR3 sequence (DNA): TGTGCCAGTAGTACTCAACAGGGAACGGCTGAAGATTTCTTT.

This clone was counted a single time. A far larger clone is off by one base, so a read error is likely. V and J are TRBV4-3 and TRBJ2-5, with D maybe TRBD2 (6 bases). The CDR3 is made up of 15 amino acids. Germline CDR1 reads LGHNA; CDR2 reads YSLEER. The CDR3 DNA reads as TGCGCCGGCAGCCGGGGGACTTTTGAAGCGGAGACCCAGTACTTC. Protein sequence: CAGSRGTFEAETQYF.

In nucleotides, the CDR3 is TGTGCCAGCAGCTCCAGTCCCGGGATAGGGAACGGGGAGCTGTTTTTT. It encodes CASSSSPGIGNGELFF. The chain is built from TRBV5-4 and TRBJ2-2; tentatively, D is TRBD2 (5 bases). There are 16 residues in the CDR3. Looked up from germline, CDR1 is SGHNT and CDR2 is YYREEE (reference sequence). Trimming left V 3 bases short and J 7 bases short, with 19 bases between.

J is TRBJ1-3 and V is TRBV4-1; 7 nucleotides agree with TRBD1. The V gene end was trimmed by 2 bases and the J gene end by 0 bases; junction bases not matched to a gene: 4. The germline V gene encodes CDR1 MGHRA and CDR2 YSYEKL. The CDR3 runs 16 residues. The CDR3 spells CASSQLGQISGNTIYF. The DNA for the CDR3 is TGCGCCAGCAGCCAACTGGGACAGATCTCTGGAAACACCATATATTTT.

The sample holds a few counts of this clone. V is TRBV10-3 and J is TRBJ2-2; tentative D call: TRBD2 (6 bases). The CDR3 contains 17 residues. CDR1 and CDR2 (germline): ENHRY, SYGVKD. V lost 3 bases and J 6 bases, leaving 20 bases between the germline ends. CDR3 nucleotides: TGTGCCATCAGTGACGAGGGAGGCACCTGGGAGGCCGGGGAGCTGTTTTTT. It specifies CAISDEGGTWEAGELFF.

The chain employs TRBV2 and TRBJ1-2; 11 nucleotides agree with TRBD1. Germline V lookup: CDR1 SNHLY, CDR2 FYNNEI. This CDR3 region has 16 residues. With 7 bases clipped from V and 3 bases from J, the junction kept 10 bases outside the gene matches. The CDR3 DNA is TGTGCCAGCAACACCCGGGACAGGGGGTTTGACTATGGCTACACCTTC. This encodes CASNTRDRGFDYGYTF.

This clone came up once. Other DNA sequences in this specimen translate into the identical CDR3. This chain uses TRBV7-2 with TRBJ1-1; no clear D. CDR1 and CDR2 (germline): SGHTA, FQGNSA. Trimming cost V 1 base and J 0 bases, with 6 bases left between them. The CDR3 sequence is 14 residues long. CDR3 residues: CASSLVGMNTEAFF. The CDR3 nucleotides are TGTGCCAGCAGCTTAGTAGGGATGAACACTGAAGCTTTCTTT.